The TCR beta chain described here comes from a study of OX40 agonist ivuxolimab in advanced cancers. For the study at large: A partial response was reached by three patients: one with hepatocellular carcinoma and two with cutaneous melanoma.

The assay was immunoSEQ multiplex PCR, and TCRdb's table has in-frame clones only and misses some. The table includes about 50,000 clones, 93% detected once. The sample consisted of CD4+ or CD8+ T cells sorted from blood, taken in a trial of the OX40 agonist ivuxolimab. This receptor was identified in an adult with an advanced solid tumor such as melanoma, head and neck, liver or kidney cancer.

CDR3: CASSDPLGQDLSGNTIYF. The DNA for the CDR3 is TGTGCCAGCAGTGACCCGCTGGGACAGGACTTATCTGGAAACACCATATATTTT. The gene calls are TRBV6-4 and TRBJ1-3; 8 nucleotides agree with TRBD1. Trimming removed 2 bases from V and 1 base from J; junction bases left unmatched: 10. CDR1 MRHNA and CDR2 SNTAGT come from the germline V gene. This CDR3 region has 18 residues.